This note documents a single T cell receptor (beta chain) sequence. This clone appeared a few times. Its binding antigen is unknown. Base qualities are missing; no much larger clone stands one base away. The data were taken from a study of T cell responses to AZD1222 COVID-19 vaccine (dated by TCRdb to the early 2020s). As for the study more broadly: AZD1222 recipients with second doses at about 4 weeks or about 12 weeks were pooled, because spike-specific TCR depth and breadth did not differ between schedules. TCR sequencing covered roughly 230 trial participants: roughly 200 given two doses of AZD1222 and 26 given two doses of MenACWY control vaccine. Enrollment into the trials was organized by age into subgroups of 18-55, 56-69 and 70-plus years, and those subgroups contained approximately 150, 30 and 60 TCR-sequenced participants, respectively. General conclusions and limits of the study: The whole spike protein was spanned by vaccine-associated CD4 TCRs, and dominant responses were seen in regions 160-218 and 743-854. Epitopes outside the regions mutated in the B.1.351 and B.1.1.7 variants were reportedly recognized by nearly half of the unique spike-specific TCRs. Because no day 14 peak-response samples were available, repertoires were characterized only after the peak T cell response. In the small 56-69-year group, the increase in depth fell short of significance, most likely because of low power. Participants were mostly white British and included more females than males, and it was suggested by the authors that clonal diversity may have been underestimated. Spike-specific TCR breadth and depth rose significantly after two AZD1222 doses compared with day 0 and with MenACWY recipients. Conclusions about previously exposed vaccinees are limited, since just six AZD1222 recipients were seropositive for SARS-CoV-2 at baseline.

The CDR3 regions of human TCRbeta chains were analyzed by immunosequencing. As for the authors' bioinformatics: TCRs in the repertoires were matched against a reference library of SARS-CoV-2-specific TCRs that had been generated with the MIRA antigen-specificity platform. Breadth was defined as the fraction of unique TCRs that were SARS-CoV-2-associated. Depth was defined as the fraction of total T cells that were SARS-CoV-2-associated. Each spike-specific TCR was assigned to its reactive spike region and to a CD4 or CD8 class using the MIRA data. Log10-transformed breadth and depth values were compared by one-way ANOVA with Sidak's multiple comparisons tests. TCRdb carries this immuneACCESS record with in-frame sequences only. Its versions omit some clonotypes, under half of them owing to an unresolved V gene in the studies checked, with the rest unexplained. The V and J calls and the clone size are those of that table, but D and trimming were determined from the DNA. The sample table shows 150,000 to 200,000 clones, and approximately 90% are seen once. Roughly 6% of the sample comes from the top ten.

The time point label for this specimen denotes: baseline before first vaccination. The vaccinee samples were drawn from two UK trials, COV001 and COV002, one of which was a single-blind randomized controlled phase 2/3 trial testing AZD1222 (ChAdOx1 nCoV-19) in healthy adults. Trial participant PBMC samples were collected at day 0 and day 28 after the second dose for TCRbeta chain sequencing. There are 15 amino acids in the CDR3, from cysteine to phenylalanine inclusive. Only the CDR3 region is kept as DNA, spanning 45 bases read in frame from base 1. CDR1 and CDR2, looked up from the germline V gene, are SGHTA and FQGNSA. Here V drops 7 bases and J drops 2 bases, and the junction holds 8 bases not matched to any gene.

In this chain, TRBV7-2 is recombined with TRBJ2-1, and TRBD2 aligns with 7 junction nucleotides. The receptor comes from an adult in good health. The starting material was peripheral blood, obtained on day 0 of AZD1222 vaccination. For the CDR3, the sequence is CASTPHGGAYNEQFF. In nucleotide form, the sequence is TGTGCCAGCACGCCCCATGGGGGGGCCTACAATGAGCAGTTCTTC.